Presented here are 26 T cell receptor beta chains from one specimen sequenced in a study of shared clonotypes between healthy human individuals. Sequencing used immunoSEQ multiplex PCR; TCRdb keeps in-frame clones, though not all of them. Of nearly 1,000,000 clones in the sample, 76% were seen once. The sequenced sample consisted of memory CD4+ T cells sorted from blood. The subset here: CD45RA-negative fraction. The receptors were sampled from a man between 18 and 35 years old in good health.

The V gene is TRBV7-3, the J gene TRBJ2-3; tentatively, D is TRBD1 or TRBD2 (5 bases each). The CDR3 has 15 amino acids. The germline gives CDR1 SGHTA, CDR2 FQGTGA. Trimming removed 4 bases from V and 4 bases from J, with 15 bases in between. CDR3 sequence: CASSSGQGAADTQYF. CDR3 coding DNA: TGTGCCAGCAGCTCGGGCCAGGGAGCAGCAGATACGCAGTATTTT.

The chain's CDR3 is CASSLGAGGRAETQYF. The CDR3 DNA reads as TGTGCCAGCAGCTTAGGCGCCGGCGGGAGGGCGGAGACCCAGTACTTC. This rearrangement joins TRBV7-9 to TRBJ2-5, with 9 bases lining up with TRBD2. This CDR3 comprises 16 residues. CDR1 is SEHNR and CDR2 is FQNEAQ in the germline V gene (reference sequence). V was clipped by 1 base and J by 5 bases; unmatched bases: 8. The entire variable domain, with the rest obtained from reference TRBV7-9 and TRBJ2-5, is as follows: DTGVSQNPRHKITKRGQNVTFRCDPISEHNRLYWYRQTLGQGPEFLTYFQNEAQLEKSRLLSDRFSAERPKGSFSTLEIQRTEQGDSAMYLCASSLGAGGRAETQYFGPGTRLLVL.

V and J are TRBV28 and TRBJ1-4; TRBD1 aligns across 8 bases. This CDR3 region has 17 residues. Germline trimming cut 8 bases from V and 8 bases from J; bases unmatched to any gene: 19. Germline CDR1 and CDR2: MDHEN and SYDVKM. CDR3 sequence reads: CASLTTPGAGQDEKLFF. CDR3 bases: TGTGCCAGCCTGACTACCCCGGGGGCGGGACAGGACGAAAAACTGTTTTTT.

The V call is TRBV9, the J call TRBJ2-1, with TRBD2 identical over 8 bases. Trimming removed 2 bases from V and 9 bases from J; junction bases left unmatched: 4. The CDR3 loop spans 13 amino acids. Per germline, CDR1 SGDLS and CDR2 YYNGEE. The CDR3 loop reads CASSVRGAGEQFF. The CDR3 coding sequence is TGTGCCAGCAGCGTGCGGGGGGCCGGTGAGCAGTTCTTC.

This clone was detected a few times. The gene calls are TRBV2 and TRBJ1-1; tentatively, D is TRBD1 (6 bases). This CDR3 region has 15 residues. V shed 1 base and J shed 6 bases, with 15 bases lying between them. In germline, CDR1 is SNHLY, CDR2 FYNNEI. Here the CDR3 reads CASSEVGAPGAEAFF. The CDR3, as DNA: TGTGCCAGCAGTGAAGTGGGGGCCCCTGGGGCTGAAGCTTTCTTT.

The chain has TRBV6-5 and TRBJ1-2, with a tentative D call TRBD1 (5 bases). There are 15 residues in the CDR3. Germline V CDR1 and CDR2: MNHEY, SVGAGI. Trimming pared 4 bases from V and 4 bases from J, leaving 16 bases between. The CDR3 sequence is CASSSPDGGIYGYTF. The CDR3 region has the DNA TGTGCCAGCAGTTCCCCGGACGGGGGTATCTATGGCTACACCTTC.

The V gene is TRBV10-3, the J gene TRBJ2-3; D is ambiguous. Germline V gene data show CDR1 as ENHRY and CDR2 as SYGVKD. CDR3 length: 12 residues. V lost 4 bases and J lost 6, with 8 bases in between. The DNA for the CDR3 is TGTGCCATCAGTGCCTCTCAGGATACGCAGTATTTT. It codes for CAISASQDTQYF.

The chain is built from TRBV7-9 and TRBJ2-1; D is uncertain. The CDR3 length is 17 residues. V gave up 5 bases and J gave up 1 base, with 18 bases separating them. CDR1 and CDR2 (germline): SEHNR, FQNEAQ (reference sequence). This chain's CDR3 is CASSDSPMSFSYNEQFF. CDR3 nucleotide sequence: TGTGCCAGCAGCGATTCACCGATGAGTTTTTCCTACAATGAGCAGTTCTTC.

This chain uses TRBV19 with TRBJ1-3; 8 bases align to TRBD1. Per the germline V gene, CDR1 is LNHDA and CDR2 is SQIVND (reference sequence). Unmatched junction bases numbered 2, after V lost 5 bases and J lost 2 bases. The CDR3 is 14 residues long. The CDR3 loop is CASSPDRAGNTIYF. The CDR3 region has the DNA TGTGCCAGTAGTCCGGACAGGGCTGGAAACACCATATATTTT.

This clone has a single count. The CDR3 loop reads CASSSGTIQNEQYF. In nucleotides, the CDR3 is TGTGCCAGCAGTTCCGGGACTATACAGAACGAGCAGTACTTC. V usage is TRBV7-8 and J usage is TRBJ2-7; 7 positions match TRBD2. The germline CDR1 and CDR2 sequences are SGHVS and FQNEAQ. The V gene end was trimmed by 6 bases and the J gene end by 5 bases; junction bases not matched to a gene: 10. There are 14 residues in the CDR3.

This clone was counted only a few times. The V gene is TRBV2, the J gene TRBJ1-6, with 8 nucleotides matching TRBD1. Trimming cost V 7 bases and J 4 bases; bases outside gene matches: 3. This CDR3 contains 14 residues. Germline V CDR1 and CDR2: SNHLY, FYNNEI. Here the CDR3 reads CASTRTGYNSPLHF. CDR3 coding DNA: TGTGCCAGCACCCGGACAGGGTATAATTCACCCCTCCACTTT. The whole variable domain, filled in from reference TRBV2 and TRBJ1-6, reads EPEVTQTPSHQVTQMGQEVILRCVPISNHLYFYWYRQILGQKVEFLVSFYNNEISEKSEIFDDQFSVERPDGSNFTLKIRSTKLEDSAMYFCASTRTGYNSPLHFGNGTRLTVT.

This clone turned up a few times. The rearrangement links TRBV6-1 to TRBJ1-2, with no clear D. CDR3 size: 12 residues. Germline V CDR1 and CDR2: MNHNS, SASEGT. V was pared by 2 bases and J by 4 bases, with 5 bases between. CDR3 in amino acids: CASSEFSYGYTF. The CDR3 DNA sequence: TGTGCCAGCAGTGAATTCAGCTATGGCTACACCTTC.

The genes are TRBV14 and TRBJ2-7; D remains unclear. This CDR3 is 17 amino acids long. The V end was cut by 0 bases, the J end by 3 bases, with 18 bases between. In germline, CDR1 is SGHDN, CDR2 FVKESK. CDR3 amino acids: CASSQDGKGPILYEQYF. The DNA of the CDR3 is TGTGCCAGCAGCCAAGATGGGAAAGGGCCTATCCTCTACGAGCAGTACTTC.

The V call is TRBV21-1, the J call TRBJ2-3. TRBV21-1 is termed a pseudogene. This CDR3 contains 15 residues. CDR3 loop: CANLTWQGGTDTQYF. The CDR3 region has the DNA TGTGCCAACCTAACCTGGCAGGGGGGGACAGATACGCAGTATTTT.

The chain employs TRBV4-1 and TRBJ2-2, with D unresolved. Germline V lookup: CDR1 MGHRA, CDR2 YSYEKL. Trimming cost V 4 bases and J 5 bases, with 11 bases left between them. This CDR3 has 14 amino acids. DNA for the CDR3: TGCGCCAGCAGCCCTATGGGTCGGACCGGGGAGCTGTTTTTT. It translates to CASSPMGRTGELFF.

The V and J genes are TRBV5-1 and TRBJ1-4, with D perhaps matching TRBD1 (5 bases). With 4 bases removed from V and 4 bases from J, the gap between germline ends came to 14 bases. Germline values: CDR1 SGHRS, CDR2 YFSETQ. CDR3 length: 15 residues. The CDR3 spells CASSHEGAVNEKLFF. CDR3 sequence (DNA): TGCGCCAGCAGCCATGAAGGGGCCGTTAATGAAAAACTGTTTTTT.

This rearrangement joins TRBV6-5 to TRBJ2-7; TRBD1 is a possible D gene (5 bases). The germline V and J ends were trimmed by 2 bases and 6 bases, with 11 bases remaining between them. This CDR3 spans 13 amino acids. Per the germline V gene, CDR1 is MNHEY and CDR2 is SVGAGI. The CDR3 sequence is CASSYGAFGEQYF. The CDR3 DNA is TGTGCCAGCAGTTACGGGGCGTTCGGCGAGCAGTACTTC.

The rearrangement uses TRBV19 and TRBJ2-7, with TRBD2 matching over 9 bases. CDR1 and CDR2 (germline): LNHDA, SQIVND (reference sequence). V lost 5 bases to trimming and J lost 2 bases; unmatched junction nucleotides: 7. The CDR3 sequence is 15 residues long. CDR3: CASSSLTSGTYEQYF. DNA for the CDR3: TGTGCCAGTAGTTCACTGACTAGCGGTACCTACGAGCAGTACTTC.

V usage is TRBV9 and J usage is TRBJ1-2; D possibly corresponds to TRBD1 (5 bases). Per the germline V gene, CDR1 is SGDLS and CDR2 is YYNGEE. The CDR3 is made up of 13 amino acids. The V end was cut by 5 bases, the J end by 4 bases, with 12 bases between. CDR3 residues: CASSLGTAYGYTF. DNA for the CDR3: TGTGCCAGCAGTTTGGGGACCGCCTATGGCTACACCTTC.

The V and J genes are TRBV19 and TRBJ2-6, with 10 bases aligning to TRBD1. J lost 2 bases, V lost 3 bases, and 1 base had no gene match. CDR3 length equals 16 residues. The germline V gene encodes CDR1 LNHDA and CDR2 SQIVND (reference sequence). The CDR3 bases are TGTGCCAGTAGTATGGGGACAGGGGCTGGGGCCAACGTCCTGACTTTC. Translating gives CASSMGTGAGANVLTF.

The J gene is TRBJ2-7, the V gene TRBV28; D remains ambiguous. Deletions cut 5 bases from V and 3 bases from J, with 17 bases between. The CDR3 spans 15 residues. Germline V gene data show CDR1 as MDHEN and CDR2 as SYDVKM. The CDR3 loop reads CASSHGLKTGYEQYF. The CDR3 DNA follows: TGTGCCAGCAGTCATGGATTAAAAACCGGCTACGAGCAGTACTTC.

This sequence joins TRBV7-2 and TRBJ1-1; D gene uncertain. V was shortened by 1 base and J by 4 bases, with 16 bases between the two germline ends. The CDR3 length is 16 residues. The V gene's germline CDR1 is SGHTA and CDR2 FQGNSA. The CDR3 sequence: CASSLGSIFAGTEAFF. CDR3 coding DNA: TGTGCCAGCAGCTTAGGGTCCATATTTGCCGGCACTGAAGCTTTCTTT.

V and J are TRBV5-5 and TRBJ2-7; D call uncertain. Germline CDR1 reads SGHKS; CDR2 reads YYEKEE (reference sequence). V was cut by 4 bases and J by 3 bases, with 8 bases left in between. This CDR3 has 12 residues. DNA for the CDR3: TGTGCCAGCAGCGCCATGCGCTACGAGCAGTACTTC. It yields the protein CASSAMRYEQYF.

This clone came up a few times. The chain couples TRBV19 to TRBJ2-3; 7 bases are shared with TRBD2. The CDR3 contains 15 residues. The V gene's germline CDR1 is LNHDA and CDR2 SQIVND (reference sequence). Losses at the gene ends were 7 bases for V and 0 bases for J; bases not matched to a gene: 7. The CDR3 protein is CASTQSGVSTDTQYF. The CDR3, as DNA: TGTGCCAGTACCCAAAGCGGGGTGAGCACAGATACGCAGTATTTT.

The CDR3 sequence is CASSPEAGKVPDTQYF. The CDR3 DNA sequence: TGCGCCAGCAGCCCCGAGGCAGGGAAAGTTCCAGATACGCAGTATTTT. The chain combines TRBV5-1 with TRBJ2-3; TRBD1 might be the D (5 bases). The V end was cut by 4 bases, the J end by 4 bases, with 19 bases between. The germline V gene has CDR1 SGHRS and CDR2 YFSETQ. The CDR3 covers 16 residues.

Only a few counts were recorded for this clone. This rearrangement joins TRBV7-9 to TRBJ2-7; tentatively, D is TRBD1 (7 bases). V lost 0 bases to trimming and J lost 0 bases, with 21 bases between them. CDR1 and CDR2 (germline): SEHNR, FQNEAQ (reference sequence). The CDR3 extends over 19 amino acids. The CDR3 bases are TGTGCCAGCAGCTTAGCCCGGTCGGGGGCAGGGGGAAGCTCCTACGAGCAGTACTTC. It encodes CASSLARSGAGGSSYEQYF.